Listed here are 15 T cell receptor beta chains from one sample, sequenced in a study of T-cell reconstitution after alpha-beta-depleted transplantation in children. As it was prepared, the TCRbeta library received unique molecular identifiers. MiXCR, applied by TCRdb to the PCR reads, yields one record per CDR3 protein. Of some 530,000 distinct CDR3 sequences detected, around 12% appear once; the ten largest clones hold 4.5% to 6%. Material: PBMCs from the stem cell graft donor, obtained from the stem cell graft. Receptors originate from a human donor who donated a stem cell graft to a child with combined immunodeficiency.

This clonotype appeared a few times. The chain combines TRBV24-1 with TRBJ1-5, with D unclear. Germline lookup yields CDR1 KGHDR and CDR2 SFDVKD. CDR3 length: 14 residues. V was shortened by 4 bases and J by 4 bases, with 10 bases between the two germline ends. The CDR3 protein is CATSEEGLNQPQHF. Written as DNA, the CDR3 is TGTGCCACCAGTGAGGAAGGGTTAAATCAGCCCCAGCATTTT.

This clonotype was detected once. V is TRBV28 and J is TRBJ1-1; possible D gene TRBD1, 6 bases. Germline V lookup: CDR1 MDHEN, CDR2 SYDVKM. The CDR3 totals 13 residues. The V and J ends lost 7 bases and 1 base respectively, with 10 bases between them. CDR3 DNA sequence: TGTGCCAGCACCCTCAGGGGGAACACTGAAGCTTTCTTT. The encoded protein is CASTLRGNTEAFF.

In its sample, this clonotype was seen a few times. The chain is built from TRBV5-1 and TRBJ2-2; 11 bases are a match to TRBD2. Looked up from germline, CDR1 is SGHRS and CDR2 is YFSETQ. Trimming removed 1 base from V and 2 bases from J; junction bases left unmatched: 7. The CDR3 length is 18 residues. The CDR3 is CASSLLLAGGRNTGELFF. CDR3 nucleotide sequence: TGCGCCAGCAGCTTGTTGCTAGCGGGAGGAAGAAACACCGGGGAGCTGTTTTTT.

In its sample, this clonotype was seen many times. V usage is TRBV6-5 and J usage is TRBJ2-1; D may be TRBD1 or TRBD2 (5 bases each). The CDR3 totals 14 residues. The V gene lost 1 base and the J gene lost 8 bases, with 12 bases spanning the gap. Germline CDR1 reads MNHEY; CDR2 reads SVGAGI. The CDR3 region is CASSYFDGADEQFF. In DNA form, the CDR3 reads TGTGCCAGCAGTTACTTCGACGGGGCGGATGAGCAGTTCTTC.

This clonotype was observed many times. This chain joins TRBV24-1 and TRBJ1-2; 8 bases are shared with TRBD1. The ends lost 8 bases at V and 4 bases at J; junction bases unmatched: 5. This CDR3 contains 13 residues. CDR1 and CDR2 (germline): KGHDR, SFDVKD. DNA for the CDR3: TGTGCCACCAACCAGGGGGCCGGCTATGGCTACACCTTC. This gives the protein CATNQGAGYGYTF.

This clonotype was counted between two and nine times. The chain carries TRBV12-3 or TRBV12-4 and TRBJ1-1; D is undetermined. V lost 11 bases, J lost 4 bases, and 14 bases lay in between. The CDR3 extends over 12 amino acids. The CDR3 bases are TGTGCCGTACAAAGAGGTCCCACTGAAGCTTTCTTT. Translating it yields CAVQRGPTEAFF.

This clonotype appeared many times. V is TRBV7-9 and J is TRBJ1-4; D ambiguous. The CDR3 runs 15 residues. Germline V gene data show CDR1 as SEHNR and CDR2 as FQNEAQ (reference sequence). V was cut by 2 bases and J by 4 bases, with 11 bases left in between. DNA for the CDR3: TGTGCCAGCAGCTTAACCGTGACGCTTAATGAAAAACTGTTTTTT. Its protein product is CASSLTVTLNEKLFF.

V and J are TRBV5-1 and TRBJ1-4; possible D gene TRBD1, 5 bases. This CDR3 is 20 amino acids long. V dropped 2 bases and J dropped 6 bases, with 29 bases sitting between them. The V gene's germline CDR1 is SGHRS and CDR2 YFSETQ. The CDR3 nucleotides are TGCGCCAGCAGCTTAGGGACGCTCTTGGGTGTACTCGCTAGGGATGAAAAACTGTTTTTT. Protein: CASSLGTLLGVLARDEKLFF.

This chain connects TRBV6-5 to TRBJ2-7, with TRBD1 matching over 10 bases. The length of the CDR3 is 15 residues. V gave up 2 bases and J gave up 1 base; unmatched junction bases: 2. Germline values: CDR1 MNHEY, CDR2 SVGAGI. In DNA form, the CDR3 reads TGTGCCAGCAGTTACGGACAGGGGGGATCCTACGAGCAGTACTTC. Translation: CASSYGQGGSYEQYF.

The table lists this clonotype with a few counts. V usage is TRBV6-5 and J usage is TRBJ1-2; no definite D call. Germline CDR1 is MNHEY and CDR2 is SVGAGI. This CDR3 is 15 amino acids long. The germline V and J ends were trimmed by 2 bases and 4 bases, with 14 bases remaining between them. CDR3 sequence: CASSYTPYAGYGYTF. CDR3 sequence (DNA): TGTGCCAGCAGTTACACCCCATATGCAGGCTATGGCTACACCTTC.

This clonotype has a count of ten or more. The CDR3 region is CASSLMVSGGELFF. DNA for the CDR3: TGTGCCAGCAGCTTAATGGTGTCTGGGGGGGAGCTGTTTTTT. This chain uses TRBV7-3 with TRBJ2-2; D remains ambiguous. With 1 base removed from V and 8 bases from J, the gap between germline ends came to 11 bases. This CDR3 comprises 14 residues. The germline V gene encodes CDR1 SGHTA and CDR2 FQGTGA.

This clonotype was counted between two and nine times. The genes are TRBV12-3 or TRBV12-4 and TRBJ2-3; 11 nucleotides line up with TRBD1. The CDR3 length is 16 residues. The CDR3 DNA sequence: TGTGCGACCACCCCTAGGACAGGGGGCGACCCAGATACGCAGTATTTT. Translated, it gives CATTPRTGGDPDTQYF.

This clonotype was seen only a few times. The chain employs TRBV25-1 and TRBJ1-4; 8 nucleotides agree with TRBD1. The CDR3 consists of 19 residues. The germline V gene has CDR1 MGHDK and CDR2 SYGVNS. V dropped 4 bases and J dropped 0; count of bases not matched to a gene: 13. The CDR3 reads CASSGSGTGLIATNEKLFF. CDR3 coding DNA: TGTGCCAGCAGTGGGTCCGGGACAGGCCTTATAGCAACTAATGAAAAACTGTTTTTT.

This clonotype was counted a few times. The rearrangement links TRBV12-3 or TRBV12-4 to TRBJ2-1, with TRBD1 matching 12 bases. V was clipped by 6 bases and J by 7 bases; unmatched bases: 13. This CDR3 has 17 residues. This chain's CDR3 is CASSRTIGTGGSNEQFF. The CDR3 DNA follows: TGTGCCAGCAGCCGAACAATTGGGACAGGGGGCTCGAATGAGCAGTTCTTC.

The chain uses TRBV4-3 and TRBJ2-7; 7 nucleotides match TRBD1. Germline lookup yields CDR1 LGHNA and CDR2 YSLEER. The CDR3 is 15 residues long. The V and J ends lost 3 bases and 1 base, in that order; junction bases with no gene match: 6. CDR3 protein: CASSQGDSLSYEQYF. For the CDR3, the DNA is TGCGCCAGCAGCCAGGGGGACAGTTTATCCTACGAGCAGTACTTC.